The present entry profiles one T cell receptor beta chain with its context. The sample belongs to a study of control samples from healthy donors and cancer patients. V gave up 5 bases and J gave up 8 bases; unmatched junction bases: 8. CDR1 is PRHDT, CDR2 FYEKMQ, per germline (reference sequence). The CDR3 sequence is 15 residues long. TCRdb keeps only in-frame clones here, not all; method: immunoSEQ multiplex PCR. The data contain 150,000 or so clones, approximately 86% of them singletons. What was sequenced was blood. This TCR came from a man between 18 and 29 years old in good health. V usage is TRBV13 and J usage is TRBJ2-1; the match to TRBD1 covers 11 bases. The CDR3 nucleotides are TGTGCCAGCAGCCGAAAATTGGGACAGGGGGATGAGCAGTTCTTC. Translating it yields CASSRKLGQGDEQFF. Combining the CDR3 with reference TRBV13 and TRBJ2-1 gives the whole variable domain AAGVIQSPRHLIKEKRETATLKCYPIPRHDTVYWYQQGPGQDPQFLISFYEKMQSDKGSIPDRFSAQQFSDYHSELNMSSLELGDSALYFCASSRKLGQGDEQFFGPGTRLTVL.